This entry lists 23 T cell receptor beta chains sequenced from one sample in a study of T cell changes during pregnancy in multiple sclerosis. Libraries were prepared by immunoSEQ multiplex PCR; TCRdb keeps only in-frame clonotypes and omits some of them. The profile shows tens of thousands of clones, around 94% of them singletons. Specimen: peripheral blood, collected in the second trimester of pregnancy. Every receptor here comes from a female donor in good health, enrolled as a control in a pregnancy study.

Here the CDR3 reads CASSLRAGVTNTGELFF. The CDR3 DNA follows: TGTGCCAGCAGTTTACGAGCGGGGGTAACGAACACCGGGGAGCTGTTTTTT. V is TRBV28 and J is TRBJ2-2; 8 bases map to TRBD2. V was clipped by 2 bases and J by 0 bases; unmatched bases: 5. CDR3 length equals 17 residues. The germline V gene has CDR1 MDHEN and CDR2 SYDVKM.

This chain joins TRBV5-5 and TRBJ2-7; D perhaps matches TRBD1 (5 bases). Per germline, CDR1 SGHKS and CDR2 YYEKEE (reference sequence). Trimming removed 6 bases from V and 5 bases from J, with 12 bases in between. The CDR3 is 12 amino acids. The CDR3 reads CASTLQGNEQYF. The CDR3 nucleotides read TGTGCCAGCACGCTTCAGGGAAACGAGCAGTACTTC.

The rearrangement links TRBV4-2 to TRBJ2-2, with 13 bases lining up with TRBD2. Unmatched junction bases numbered 3, after V lost 4 bases and J lost 4 bases. Germline values: CDR1 LGHNA, CDR2 YNFKEQ. The CDR3 contains 16 residues. Here the CDR3 reads CASSLTSGGVTGELFF. The CDR3 DNA sequence: TGTGCCAGCAGCCTCACTAGCGGGGGGGTCACCGGGGAGCTGTTTTTT.

The rearrangement uses TRBV28 and TRBJ2-7; D unclear. The CDR3 has 16 amino acids. V lost 5 bases to trimming and J lost 4 bases, with 21 bases between them. Germline V gene data show CDR1 as MDHEN and CDR2 as SYDVKM. The CDR3 DNA follows: TGTGCCAGCAGTCCCACTCTCTCTCTCTGGTCGTACGAGCAGTACTTC. It codes for CASSPTLSLWSYEQYF.

V gene TRBV5-1 combines with J gene TRBJ1-1, with 7 bases fitting TRBD1. V lost 6 bases, J lost 4 bases, and 0 bases stayed unmatched. CDR1 and CDR2 (germline): SGHRS, YFSETQ. The CDR3 is 11 amino acids. CDR3 region: CASTGGTEAFF. CDR3 nucleotide sequence: TGCGCCAGCACAGGGGGCACTGAAGCTTTCTTT.

The DNA for the CDR3 is TGCGCCAGCAGCTTGGGGGACAGCGCCTCTGGAAACACCATATATTTT. Translating gives CASSLGDSASGNTIYF. The chain uses TRBV5-1 and TRBJ1-3, with 7 bases identical to TRBD1. Germline lookup yields CDR1 SGHRS and CDR2 YFSETQ. V shed 0 bases and J 0 bases; nucleotides not matched to a gene: 3. The CDR3 consists of 16 residues.

The chain is built from TRBV6-1 and TRBJ1-2; 10 bases align to TRBD1. Germline assignment: CDR1 MNHNS and CDR2 SASEGT. The CDR3 has 14 amino acids. The ends lost 3 bases at V and 5 bases at J; junction bases unmatched: 3. The CDR3 nucleotides are TGTGCCAGCAGTGACTCGGGACAGGGGTATGGCTACACCTTC. It specifies CASSDSGQGYGYTF.

This clone was found once. The rearrangement joins TRBV18 to TRBJ2-5; 9 bases fit TRBD1. The ends lost 2 bases at V and 3 bases at J; junction bases unmatched: 7. The CDR3 is 16 residues long. Looked up from germline, CDR1 is KGHSH and CDR2 is LQKENI. As DNA, the CDR3 is TGTGCCAGCTCACCATGGGACAGGGCCGGGAAAGAGACCCAGTACTTC. It yields the protein CASSPWDRAGKETQYF.

This clone has a single count. The CDR3 here is CASSEMTGGSYTF. CDR3 sequence (DNA): TGTGCCAGCTCTGAAATGACAGGCGGCAGCTACACCTTC. V gene TRBV18 combines with J gene TRBJ1-2, with D possibly being TRBD1 (6 bases). V was clipped by 6 bases and J by 9 bases, with 17 bases between them. Germline V gene sequence: CDR1 KGHSH, CDR2 LQKENI. This CDR3 is 13 amino acids long.

V and J are TRBV27 and TRBJ1-6; 8 nucleotides agree with TRBD1. V dropped 6 bases and J dropped 9; count of bases not matched to a gene: 7. Germline V gives CDR1 MNHEY, CDR2 SMNVEV (reference sequence). The CDR3 is 14 residues long. DNA for the CDR3: TGTGCCAGCAGCCAAGGACAGGGAAGTTCACCCCTCCACTTT. Residues: CASSQGQGSSPLHF.

The rearrangement joins TRBV9 to TRBJ1-4, with 7 positions matching TRBD1. The CDR3 extends over 15 amino acids. Germline V lookup: CDR1 SGDLS, CDR2 YYNGEE. V lost 10 bases and J lost 7; bases outside the gene matches: 16. The CDR3 DNA reads TGTGCCCCGGGCTGCGGGAAGGGGGCCTCTGAAAAACTGTTTTTT. Translated: CAPGCGKGASEKLFF.

This clone has only one observation. J is TRBJ1-2 and V is TRBV11-2, with D perhaps matching TRBD1 (5 bases). The CDR3 extends over 17 amino acids. CDR1 SGHAT and CDR2 FQNNGV come from the germline V gene. V dropped 6 bases and J dropped 5 bases, with 25 bases sitting between them. The CDR3 reads CASRPQGSLGTGYGYTF. CDR3 sequence (DNA): TGTGCCAGCAGGCCCCAGGGATCCCTCGGAACTGGGTATGGCTACACCTTC.

The V gene is TRBV28, the J gene TRBJ2-7; TRBD1 aligns across 7 bases. The V gene end was trimmed by 4 bases and the J gene end by 1 base; junction bases not matched to a gene: 7. In germline, CDR1 is MDHEN, CDR2 SYDVKM. The CDR3 is 15 amino acids. CDR3 in DNA: TGTGCCAGCAGTTCCCAACCGACAGGGTCCTACGAGCAGTACTTC. Translating gives CASSSQPTGSYEQYF.

This chain uses TRBV7-9 with TRBJ1-1; 9 bases fit TRBD1. The V gene's germline CDR1 is SEHNR and CDR2 FQNEAQ (reference sequence). V gave up 6 bases and J gave up 2 bases; unmatched junction bases: 4. CDR3 length equals 14 residues. Here the CDR3 reads CASSPQGANTEAFF. CDR3 sequence (DNA): TGTGCCAGCAGTCCACAGGGGGCCAACACTGAAGCTTTCTTT. The full variable domain, in which reference TRBV7-9 and TRBJ1-1 provide the parts outside the CDR3, is DTGVSQNPRHKITKRGQNVTFRCDPISEHNRLYWYRQTLGQGPEFLTYFQNEAQLEKSRLLSDRFSAERPKGSFSTLEIQRTEQGDSAMYLCASSPQGANTEAFFGQGTRLTVV.

This rearrangement joins TRBV7-9 to TRBJ2-5, with 8 bases lining up with TRBD2. Germline V gene data show CDR1 as SEHNR and CDR2 as FQNEAQ (reference sequence). V trimming: 0 bases; J trimming: 1 base; junction bases outside the gene matches: 1. The CDR3 is 15 amino acids. Written as DNA, the CDR3 is TGTGCCAGCAGCTTAGCCGGGGGGGCCCAAGAGACCCAGTACTTC. Encoded protein: CASSLAGGAQETQYF.

The chain employs TRBV4-3 and TRBJ2-5, with 8 nucleotides matching TRBD2. Per the germline V gene, CDR1 is LGHNA and CDR2 is YSLEER. V dropped 4 bases and J dropped 5; count of bases not matched to a gene: 9. This CDR3 has 15 amino acids. CDR3 sequence reads: CASSRRGGLRETQYF. CDR3 in DNA: TGCGCCAGCAGCCGCCGCGGGGGGTTGCGGGAGACCCAGTACTTC.

The rearrangement uses TRBV7-6 and TRBJ2-1, with 10 positions matching TRBD2. After removal of 5 bases from V and 5 bases from J, the junction contained 9 bases not matched to a gene. CDR1 and CDR2 (germline): SGHVS, FNYEAQ. CDR3 length equals 16 residues. The CDR3 DNA is TGTGCCAGCAGCCCAATAGCGGGGGGCCCTAACAATGAGCAGTTCTTC. Translated, it gives CASSPIAGGPNNEQFF.

This chain uses TRBV28 with TRBJ1-5, with 7 bases that match TRBD1. Germline CDR1 MDHEN, CDR2 SYDVKM. The V segment lost 6 bases and the J segment 1 base; nucleotides outside the gene matches: 6. The CDR3 is made up of 15 amino acids. CDR3 nucleotides: TGTGCCAGCAGAAACAGGGGCGGCAGCAATCAGCCCCAGCATTTT. Its translation: CASRNRGGSNQPQHF.

J is TRBJ2-3 and V is TRBV7-2; TRBD2 matches at 10 bases. This CDR3 is built from 20 residues. CDR1 is SGHTA and CDR2 is FQGNSA in the germline V gene. The V gene end was trimmed by 0 bases and the J gene end by 5 bases; junction bases not matched to a gene: 17. The CDR3 sequence is CASSLAPGSKRGGIVDTQYF. In DNA, the CDR3 is TGTGCCAGCAGCTTAGCGCCAGGGTCTAAGCGGGGGGGCATCGTAGATACGCAGTATTTT.

The gene calls are TRBV9 and TRBJ1-4; D remains unclear. Trimming removed 0 bases from V and 8 bases from J, with 14 bases in between. The length of the CDR3 is 15 residues. From germline, CDR1 is SGDLS and CDR2 YYNGEE. The CDR3 nucleotides read TGTGCCAGCAGCGTAGCTAACCGGGGAGGGGAAAAACTGTTTTTT. Amino acids: CASSVANRGGEKLFF.

This clone was found once. This chain uses TRBV28 with TRBJ2-3; D gene ambiguous. This CDR3 spans 12 amino acids. Germline-derived CDR1 and CDR2 are MDHEN and SYDVKM. Trimming left V 5 bases short and J 0 bases short, with 3 bases between. CDR3 sequence (DNA): TGTGCCAGCAGTACTAGCACAGATACGCAGTATTTT. It yields the protein CASSTSTDTQYF.

CDR3 DNA: TGTGCCAGCAGCTTGGGACAAGGAACCGGGGAGCTGTTTTTT. Its protein is CASSLGQGTGELFF. V is TRBV5-4 and J is TRBJ2-2; no clear D gene. V was pared by 0 bases and J by 5 bases, with 8 bases between. Germline CDR1 SGHNT, CDR2 YYREEE (reference sequence). This CDR3 has 14 residues. The full variable domain, rest sourced from reference TRBV5-4 and TRBJ2-2, is ETGVTQSPTHLIKTRGQQVTLRCSSQSGHNTVSWYQQALGQGPQFIFQYYREEENGRGNFPPRFSGLQFPNYSSELNVNALELDDSALYLCASSLGQGTGELFFGEGSRLTVL.

The rearrangement uses TRBV7-9 and TRBJ2-1; the D is unclear. There are 13 residues in the CDR3. The V gene's germline CDR1 is SEHNR and CDR2 FQNEAQ (reference sequence). Trimming cost V 7 bases and J 6 bases, with 13 bases left between them. DNA of the CDR3: TGTGCCAGCACCTTCCGAGCCACCAATGAGCAGTTCTTC. The encoded protein is CASTFRATNEQFF.